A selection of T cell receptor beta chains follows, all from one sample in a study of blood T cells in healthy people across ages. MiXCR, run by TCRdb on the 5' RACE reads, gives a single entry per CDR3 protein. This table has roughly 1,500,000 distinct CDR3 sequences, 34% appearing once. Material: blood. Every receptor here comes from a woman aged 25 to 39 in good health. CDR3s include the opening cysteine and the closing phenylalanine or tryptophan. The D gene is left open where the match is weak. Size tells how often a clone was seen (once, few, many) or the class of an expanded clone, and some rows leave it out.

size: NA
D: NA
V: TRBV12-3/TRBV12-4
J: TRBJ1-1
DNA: TGTGCCACCAGGAGGGGACGCGTGACCGCTGAAGCTTTCTTT
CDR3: CATRRGRVTAEAFF

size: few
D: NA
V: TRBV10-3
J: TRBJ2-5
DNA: TGTGCCATCAGTGAAACGGGGACCTCGGAGACCCAGTACTTC
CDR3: CAISETGTSETQYF

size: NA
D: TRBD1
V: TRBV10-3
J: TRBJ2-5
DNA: TGTGCCATCAGTCCGGGACAGGCCTTCCAAGAGACCCAGTACTTC
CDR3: CAISPGQAFQETQYF

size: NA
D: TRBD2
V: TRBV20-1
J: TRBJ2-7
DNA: TGCAGTGCTGGGGACGGCGGGAGGGCCTACGAGCAGTACTTC
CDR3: CSAGDGGRAYEQYF

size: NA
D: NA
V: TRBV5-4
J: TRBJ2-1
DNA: TGTGCCAGCAGCATCCAAGCAGGATGGGGAAATGAGCAGTTCTTC
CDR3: CASSIQAGWGNEQFF

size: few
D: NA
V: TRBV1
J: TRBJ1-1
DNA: TGCACCAGCAGCCAAGCCGGGACAGGGAAGGATACTGAAGCTTTCTTT
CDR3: CTSSQAGTGKDTEAFF

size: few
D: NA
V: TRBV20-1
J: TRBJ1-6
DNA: TGCAGTGCTAGAGAGGGGCCTAGGGCCAGGGATTCACCCCTCCACTTT
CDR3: CSAREGPRARDSPLHF

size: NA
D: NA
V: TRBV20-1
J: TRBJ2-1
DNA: TGCAGTGCCGAAGACCCGGCTAACTACAATGAGCAGTTCTTC
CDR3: CSAEDPANYNEQFF

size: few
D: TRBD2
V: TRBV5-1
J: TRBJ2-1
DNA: TGCGCCAGCAGCTCCTCGGGACTAGCGCAGGTTGAGCAGTTCTTC
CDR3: CASSSSGLAQVEQFF

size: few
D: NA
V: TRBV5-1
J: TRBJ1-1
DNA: TGCGCCAGCAGCGAGGGACCGCGGGGTTCGTGGTACACTGAAGCTTTCTTT
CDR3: CASSEGPRGSWYTEAFF

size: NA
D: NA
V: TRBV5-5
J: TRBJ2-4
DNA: TGTGCCAGCAACCGCGCCCCTGGGGGTTCCGAGTGGGTAGCCAAAAACATTCAGTACTTC
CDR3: CASNRAPGGSEWVAKNIQYF

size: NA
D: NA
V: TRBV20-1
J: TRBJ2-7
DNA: TGCAGTGCCAGCGTAGTAAAGTTCTACGAGCAGTACTTC
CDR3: CSASVVKFYEQYF

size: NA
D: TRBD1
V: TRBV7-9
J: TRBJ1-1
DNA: TGTGCCAGCAGCGGACAGGGAAAGGCTTTCTTT
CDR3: CASSGQGKAFF

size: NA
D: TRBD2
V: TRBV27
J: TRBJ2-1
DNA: TGTGCCAGCAGTACCCTGACTAGCGGGGGGAATGAGCGGTTCTTC
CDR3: CASSTLTSGGNERFF

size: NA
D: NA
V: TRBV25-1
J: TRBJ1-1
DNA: TGTGCCAGCAGCTACTACCTTGGGGCGCACGCTTTCTTT
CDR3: CASSYYLGAHAFF

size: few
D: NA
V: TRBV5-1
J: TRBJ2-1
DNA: TGCGCCAGCACTACGGGCCTCACGGGCAATGAGCAGTTCTTC
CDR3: CASTTGLTGNEQFF

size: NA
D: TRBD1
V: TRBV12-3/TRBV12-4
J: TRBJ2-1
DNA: TGTGCCGGCATTATGGACAGGGGCAATGAGCAGTTCTTC
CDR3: CAGIMDRGNEQFF

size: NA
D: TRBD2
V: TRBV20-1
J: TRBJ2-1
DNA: TGCAGTGCGGAAAAGGGGTCTAGCGGGAGTATTCGGGACTCCTACAATGAGCAGTTCTTC
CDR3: CSAEKGSSGSIRDSYNEQFF

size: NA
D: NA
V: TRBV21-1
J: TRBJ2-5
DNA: TGTGCCAGCGGCCAATCCCTACTAGCGGGAGAGACCCAGTACTTC
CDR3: CASGQSLLAGETQYF

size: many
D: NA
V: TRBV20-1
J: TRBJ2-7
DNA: TGCAGTGCTAACAGGGACTCCTACGAGCAGTACTTC
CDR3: CSANRDSYEQYF

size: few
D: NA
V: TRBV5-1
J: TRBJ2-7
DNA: TGCGCCAGCAGCGAAGGCGGATATGGTGAGCAGTACTTC
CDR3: CASSEGGYGEQYF